One T cell receptor beta chain is described in this entry. What it binds is not known. CDR3 length: 14 residues. Trimming removed 1 base at V and 4 bases at J, with 12 bases between. CDR1 SGHRS and CDR2 YFSETQ come from the germline V gene. Samples underwent the assay at deep level. Several immunoSEQ plates received, in even portions, the genomic DNA of each subset. Data came from immunoSEQ multiplex PCR; TCRdb stores just in-frame clones and leaves some out. This table has about half a million clones, approximately 81% appearing once. These data come from a study of shared clonotypes between healthy human individuals. Study results and caveats: There were few donors, and this limited the genetic and exposure-history diversity represented.

Adults of Caucasian background living in Nashville, Tennessee made up all donors. The source material was PBMCs. This TCR derives from a woman in her thirties or forties in good health. Some clones in this sample may be carry-over from other donors' samples. This rearrangement joins TRBV5-1 to TRBJ2-7; possibly TRBD1 for D (5 bases). The DNA for the CDR3 is TGCGCCAGCAGCTTGTCAGGGTCCGCATACGAGCAGTACTTC. This gives the protein CASSLSGSAYEQYF.